This note documents a single T cell receptor (beta chain) sequence. At one end, the junction sequence differs from germline, possibly due to a read error. The record originates from a study of T cell responses to AZD1222 COVID-19 vaccine. Germline CDR1 and CDR2: LGHDT and YNNKEL (reference sequence). The length of the CDR3 is 11 residues. Clones were read by immunoSEQ multiplex PCR, and TCRdb kept only the in-frame ones, dropping some. This table holds about 160,000 clones, approximately 90% found once. Sequencing was performed on peripheral blood, taken on day 0 of MenACWY control vaccination. The receptor's source is an adult in good health. The chain is built from TRBV3-1 (or the pseudogene TRBV3-2) and TRBJ1-2, with 7 bases aligning to TRBD1. The CDR3, as DNA: TGTGCCAGCAGCCAACCGGGACAGACATCCTTC. It specifies CASSQPGQTSF.